The 14 T cell receptor beta chains in this list originate from one sample, sequenced in a study of OX40 agonist ivuxolimab in advanced cancers. Profiling relied on immunoSEQ multiplex PCR, and the TCRdb table lists in-frame clones only, not all of them. The profile shows 55,000 to 75,000 clones, around 81% of them singletons. The source material was CD4+ or CD8+ T cells sorted from blood, sampled in a trial of the OX40 agonist ivuxolimab. These receptors were obtained from an adult with an advanced solid tumor such as melanoma, head and neck, liver or kidney cancer.

The chain recombines TRBV30 with TRBJ1-5, with D tentatively TRBD1 (5 bases). V was cut by 3 bases and J by 4 bases, with 7 bases left in between. This CDR3 has 12 amino acids. CDR1 and CDR2 from the germline V gene are GTSNPN and SVGIG (reference sequence). The CDR3 protein is CAWSRENQPQHF. The CDR3 nucleotides read TGTGCCTGGAGCAGGGAAAATCAGCCCCAGCATTTT.

This chain uses TRBV6-6 with TRBJ1-1, with D unclear. V shed 4 bases and J shed 1 base, with 16 bases lying between them. Germline-derived CDR1 and CDR2 are MNHNY and SVGAGI (reference sequence). CDR3 length equals 16 residues. The CDR3 DNA sequence: TGTGCCAGCAGTTTACCACAGACCGGGTGGAACACTGAAGCTTTCTTT. This encodes CASSLPQTGWNTEAFF.

The chain joins TRBV6-5 to TRBJ1-4; D remains unclear. Trimming removed 3 bases from V and 5 bases from J, with 10 bases in between. Per germline, CDR1 MNHEY and CDR2 SVGAGI. This CDR3 is 14 amino acids long. The CDR3 sequence is CASSYALRNEKLFF. CDR3 DNA sequence: TGTGCCAGCAGTTATGCCCTGAGGAATGAAAAACTGTTTTTT.

The J gene is TRBJ2-3, the V gene TRBV11-3; 7 nucleotides line up with TRBD1. V shed 5 bases and J 8 bases; nucleotides not matched to a gene: 7. The V gene's germline CDR1 is SGHNT and CDR2 YENEEA. The CDR3 runs to 13 residues. The CDR3 nucleotides read TGTGCCAGCAGCATAAAATCAGGGGGTACGCAGTATTTT. This gives the protein CASSIKSGGTQYF.

This clone was seen just once. J is TRBJ1-3 and V is TRBV30, with D hard to call. The ends were cut back, 4 bases at V and 3 bases at J, with 10 bases in the middle. Germline assignment: CDR1 GTSNPN and CDR2 SVGIG (reference sequence). The CDR3 contains 13 residues. The CDR3 loop reads CAWKNGGGNTIYF. CDR3 DNA: TGTGCCTGGAAGAACGGAGGTGGAAACACCATATATTTT.

V usage is TRBV9 and J usage is TRBJ2-3; unclear D gene. The CDR3 is 15 residues long. V was shortened by 4 bases and J by 0 bases, with 12 bases between the two germline ends. Germline values: CDR1 SGDLS, CDR2 YYNGEE. CDR3 DNA sequence: TGTGCCAGCAGCCCTCAAGGCACGAGCACAGATACGCAGTATTTT. It codes for CASSPQGTSTDTQYF. Supplemented by reference TRBV9 and TRBJ2-3, the full variable domain reads DSGVTQTPKHLITATGQRVTLRCSPRSGDLSVYWYQQSLDQGLQFLIQYYNGEERAKGNILERFSAQQFPDLHSELNLSSLELGDSALYFCASSPQGTSTDTQYFGPGTRLTVL.

The chain is built from TRBV4-3 and TRBJ2-1, with 13 bases that match TRBD2. V lost 3 bases, J lost 7 bases, and 6 bases stayed unmatched. The germline V gene has CDR1 LGHNA and CDR2 YSLEER. The CDR3 covers 16 residues. CDR3 residues: CASSQEGLAGSNEQFF. The CDR3 nucleotides are TGCGCCAGCAGCCAGGAGGGACTAGCGGGGAGTAATGAGCAGTTCTTC.

J is TRBJ2-1 and V is TRBV7-2; D is perhaps TRBD2 (6 bases). V was pared by 5 bases and J by 1 base, with 15 bases between. Germline assignment: CDR1 SGHTA and CDR2 FQGNSA. The CDR3 runs to 16 residues. CDR3 sequence (DNA): TGTGCCAGCAGCCTGCTAGGGAGGACGTCCTACAATGAGCAGTTCTTC. Its protein is CASSLLGRTSYNEQFF.

The genes are TRBV7-2 and TRBJ1-1, with D possibly being TRBD1 (6 bases). CDR1 and CDR2 from the germline V gene are SGHTA and FQGNSA. This CDR3 has 14 amino acids. V dropped 1 base and J dropped 7 bases, with 13 bases sitting between them. The CDR3 nucleotides read TGTGCCAGCAGCTTAGTGGAAGGAGGGGGTGAAGCTTTCTTT. It specifies CASSLVEGGGEAFF.

This chain uses TRBV5-6 with TRBJ2-5; TRBD1 agrees at 7 bases. Germline V gives CDR1 SGHDT, CDR2 YYEEEE. V shed 2 bases, J shed 3 bases, and the junction held 1 base outside the gene matches. There are 13 residues in the CDR3. DNA of the CDR3: TGTGCCAGCAGCTTCGGGACAGAAGAGACCCAGTACTTC. This translates into CASSFGTEETQYF.

This rearrangement joins TRBV6-1 to TRBJ2-5, with TRBD1 matching 9 bases. J was trimmed by 7 bases and V by 8 bases; bases with no gene match: 5. The CDR3 runs to 12 residues. CDR1 and CDR2 (germline): MNHNS, SASEGT. DNA for the CDR3: TGTGCCAGCGGGACAGGGTTGGCGACCCAGTACTTC. Its protein product is CASGTGLATQYF.

The rearrangement joins TRBV5-1 to TRBJ1-2; 10 bases align to TRBD1. V shed 2 bases and J 6 bases; nucleotides not matched to a gene: 10. Germline lookup yields CDR1 SGHRS and CDR2 YFSETQ. This CDR3 has 16 amino acids. In DNA form, the CDR3 reads TGCGCCAGCAGCTTCCCTCTCGGGACAGGGGAGCATGGCTACACCTTC. Translating gives CASSFPLGTGEHGYTF.

V usage is TRBV6-1 and J usage is TRBJ1-6, with D possibly being TRBD1 (5 bases). V was shortened by 3 bases and J by 12 bases, with 9 bases between the two germline ends. The CDR3 length is 12 residues. Germline CDR1 and CDR2: MNHNS and SASEGT. This CDR3 reads CASSEGQGPLHF. CDR3 coding DNA: TGTGCCAGCAGTGAGGGTCAGGGACCCCTCCACTTT.

The chain is built from TRBV7-2 and TRBJ2-1; weak D call: TRBD2 (7 bases). Deletions cut 1 base from V and 7 bases from J, with 14 bases between. The CDR3 has 15 residues. Germline V gene lookup returns CDR1 SGHTA and CDR2 FQGNSA. The CDR3 DNA is TGTGCCAGCAGCTTAGTCGGGGGGCCGCAGAATGAGCAGTTCTTC. Amino acids: CASSLVGGPQNEQFF.